A selection of T cell receptor beta chains follows, all from one sample in a study of response to subunit inactivated influenza vaccine. From the RT-PCR reads, TCRdb called clonotypes with MiXCR, one entry per CDR3 protein. The data contain 500,000 to 600,000 distinct CDR3 sequences, 6% to 9% of them seen just once; the ten biggest clones take up around 13%. This material consisted of PBMCs from blood, taken less than 30 months after vaccination. Receptors originate from a man aged 45 to 70 who received an inactivated influenza vaccine. Both conserved end residues are part of each CDR3. Fields, in order: J gene, V gene, clone size, D gene, CDR3 protein, CDR3 DNA. D genes are given only for firm matches. Clone size, where shown, is once, few, many, or a class for clones that have expanded.

>TRBJ2-7|TRBV11-2|.|.
CASSPGTARTYEQYF
TGTGCCAGCAGCCCGGGGACTGCCCGAACGTACGAGCAGTACTTC
>TRBJ2-1|TRBV12-3/TRBV12-4|.|TRBD2
CASRDSTSGSYNEQFF
TGTGCCAGCAGGGACTCGACTAGCGGCTCCTACAATGAGCAGTTCTTC
>TRBJ2-1|TRBV4-1|.|.
CASSQEALEDEQFF
TGCGCCAGCAGCCAAGAGGCCCTAGAGGATGAGCAGTTCTTC
>TRBJ1-5|TRBV6-1|many|TRBD1
CASKVEGASQPQHF
TGTGCCAGCAAAGTCGAGGGGGCGAGTCAGCCCCAGCATTTT
>TRBJ2-1|TRBV20-1|.|.
CSARPGTHYNEQFF
TGCAGTGCTAGACCCGGGACTCACTACAATGAGCAGTTCTTC
>TRBJ1-3|TRBV18|few|.
CASSPTVDRSSGNTIYF
TGTGCCAGCTCACCTACCGTAGACAGATCCTCTGGAAACACCATATATTTT
>TRBJ2-7|TRBV12-3/TRBV12-4|.|TRBD2
CASSFGTTTTYEQYF
TGTGCCAGCAGTTTTGGGACTACAACAACCTACGAGCAGTACTTC
>TRBJ2-3|TRBV5-5|many|.
CASSLLTGISTDTQYF
TGTGCCAGCAGCCTCCTGACAGGAATTAGCACAGATACGCAGTATTTT
>TRBJ2-3|TRBV24-1|many|.
CATSDEGRDTQYF
TGTGCCACCAGTGATGAGGGCCGAGATACGCAGTATTTT
>TRBJ2-2|TRBV7-3|.|.
CASSRVANTGELFF
TGTGCCAGCAGCAGAGTCGCGAACACCGGGGAGCTGTTTTTT
>TRBJ1-5|TRBV12-3/TRBV12-4|many|TRBD1
CASSSGQGASVQPQHF
TGTGCCAGCAGTTCCGGACAGGGGGCATCTGTTCAGCCCCAGCATTTT
>TRBJ2-7|TRBV18|many|.
CASSPLVGGPYEQYF
TGTGCCAGCTCACCACTCGTTGGGGGACCCTACGAGCAGTACTTC
>TRBJ2-3|TRBV20-1|.|.
CSASPAGGLPDTQYF
TGCAGTGCTAGCCCCGCCGGGGGCCTTCCAGATACGCAGTATTTT
>TRBJ2-2|TRBV7-6|few|TRBD2
CASKSSGTSFSGELFF
TGTGCCAGCAAATCCTCCGGGACTAGCTTTTCCGGGGAGCTGTTTTTT
>TRBJ1-5|TRBV27|few|.
CASSLDGVSNQPQHF
TGTGCCAGCAGTTTAGACGGGGTTAGCAATCAGCCCCAGCATTTT
>TRBJ2-5|TRBV12-3/TRBV12-4|many|TRBD2
CASSLRTSVRETQYF
TGTGCCAGCAGTCTACGGACTAGCGTAAGAGAGACCCAGTACTTC
>TRBJ2-3|TRBV11-2|many|TRBD2
CASSTIRRPSGKPADTQYF
TGTGCCAGCAGCACCATCCGCCGTCCTAGCGGGAAGCCAGCGGATACGCAGTATTTT
>TRBJ2-7|TRBV28|few|TRBD1
CASSLRGWGQGSYEQYF
TGTGCCAGCAGTTTGAGGGGTTGGGGACAGGGGAGTTACGAGCAGTACTTC
>TRBJ2-3|TRBV6-2/TRBV6-3|many|TRBD2
CASSTPGTSLDTQYF
TGTGCCAGCAGTACCCCCGGGACTAGTCTTGATACGCAGTATTTT
>TRBJ2-7|TRBV30|many|TRBD2
CAWSSGRGEQYF
TGTGCCTGGAGTAGCGGGAGGGGTGAGCAGTACTTC
>TRBJ2-5|TRBV7-7|few|.
CASSPGEGQETQYF
TGTGCTAGCAGCCCAGGTGAAGGTCAAGAGACCCAGTACTTC
>TRBJ2-7|TRBV7-9|.|TRBD1
CASSLGQGAPQYF
TGTGCCAGCAGCTTAGGACAGGGGGCGCCCCAGTACTTC
>TRBJ2-1|TRBV3-1|few|TRBD2
CASRQALAGAPNEQFF
TGTGCCAGCAGACAAGCTCTAGCGGGAGCCCCCAATGAGCAGTTCTTC
>TRBJ2-7|TRBV28|.|.
CASSLDLSGKEQYF
TGTGCCAGCAGTTTAGATCTTAGCGGAAAAGAGCAGTACTTC
>TRBJ2-2|TRBV2|.|TRBD1
CASRKQGGFNTGELFF
TGTGCCAGCAGGAAGCAAGGGGGCTTCAACACCGGGGAGCTGTTTTTT
>TRBJ2-2|TRBV7-9|.|.
CASSGAEGYTGELFF
TGTGCCAGCAGCGGAGCGGAGGGGTACACCGGGGAGCTGTTTTTT
>TRBJ1-1|TRBV10-3|.|TRBD1
CAITQTGITEAFF
TGTGCCATCACCCAGACAGGGATAACTGAAGCTTTCTTT
>TRBJ2-3|TRBV20-1|few|.
CSARGVARSTDTQYF
TGCAGTGCTAGAGGTGTTGCCCGCAGCACAGATACGCAGTATTTT